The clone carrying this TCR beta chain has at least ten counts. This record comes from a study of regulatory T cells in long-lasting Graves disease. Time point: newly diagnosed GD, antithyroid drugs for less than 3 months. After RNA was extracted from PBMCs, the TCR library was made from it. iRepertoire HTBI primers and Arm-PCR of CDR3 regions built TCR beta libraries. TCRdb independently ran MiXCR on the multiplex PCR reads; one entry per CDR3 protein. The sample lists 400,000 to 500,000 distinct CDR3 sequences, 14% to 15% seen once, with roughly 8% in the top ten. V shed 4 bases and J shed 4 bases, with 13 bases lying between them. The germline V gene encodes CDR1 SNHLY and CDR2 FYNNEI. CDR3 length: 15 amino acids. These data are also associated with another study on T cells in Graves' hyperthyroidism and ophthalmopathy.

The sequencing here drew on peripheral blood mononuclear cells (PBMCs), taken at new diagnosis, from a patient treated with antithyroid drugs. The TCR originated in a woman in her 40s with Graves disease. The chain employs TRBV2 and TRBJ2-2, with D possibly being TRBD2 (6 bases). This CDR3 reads CASSGPGAVTGELFF. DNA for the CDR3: TGTGCCAGCAGTGGTCCGGGAGCGGTCACCGGGGAGCTGTTTTTT.